This TCR beta chain is drawn from a study of blood T cell repertoires in COVID-19. Across the study: Whether acute or convalescent, the COVID-19 samples came from the United States, Italy and Spain. PBMCs, B-cell-depleted T cells, or T cells were the source of the cDNA or gDNA that made up the material.

Followed over time, Seattle patients had been enrolled while infection was active. As processed by the authors: Researchers report that nucleated cell counts were estimated from reference gene primer amplification. Clones were sequenced by immunoSEQ multiplex PCR, and TCRdb holds only the in-frame ones, with some missing. Clonal size and the V and J genes are those of that table, whereas D and trimming came from the DNA. Among roughly 200,000 clones listed, about four fifths were seen once. The sample consisted of peripheral blood. The clonotype was recovered from a woman between 55 and 75 years old with COVID-19, enrolled during active disease.

In nucleotides, the CDR3 is TGTGCCAGCCAGAAGGGGGGGCGGGTGAACACTGAAGCTTTCTTT. This codes for CASQKGGRVNTEAFF. The chain carries TRBV2 and TRBJ1-1; D is perhaps TRBD1 (6 bases). There are 15 residues in the CDR3. Germline assignment: CDR1 SNHLY and CDR2 FYNNEI. V shed 8 bases and J shed 0 bases, with 16 bases lying between them.